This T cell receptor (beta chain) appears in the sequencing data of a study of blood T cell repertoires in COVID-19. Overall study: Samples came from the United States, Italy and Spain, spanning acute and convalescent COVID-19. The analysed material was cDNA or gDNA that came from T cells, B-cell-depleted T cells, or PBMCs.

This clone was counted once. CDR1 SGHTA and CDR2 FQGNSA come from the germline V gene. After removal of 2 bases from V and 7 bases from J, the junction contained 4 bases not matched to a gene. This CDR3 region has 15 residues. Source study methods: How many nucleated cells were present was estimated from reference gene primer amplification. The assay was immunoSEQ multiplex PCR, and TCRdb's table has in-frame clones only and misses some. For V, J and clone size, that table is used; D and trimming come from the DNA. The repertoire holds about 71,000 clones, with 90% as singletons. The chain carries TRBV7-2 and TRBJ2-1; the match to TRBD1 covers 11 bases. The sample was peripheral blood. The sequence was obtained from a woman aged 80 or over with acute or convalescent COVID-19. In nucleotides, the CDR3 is TGTGCCAGCAGCTTATTGGGACAGGGGGGGAATGAGCAGTTCTTC. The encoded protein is CASSLLGQGGNEQFF.